The T cell receptor (beta chain) under discussion was sequenced for a study of blood T cell repertoires in COVID-19 (dated by TCRdb to the early 2020s). Context from the whole study: The collaborator samples originated in the United States, Italy and Spain and spanned the acute and convalescent phases of COVID-19. Where available, HLA class I and class II types were obtained from metadata supplied by the sample provider rather than from assay-based typing. The prospective study material was composed of cDNA or gDNA derived from T cells, B-cell-depleted T cells, or PBMCs. The repertoires were made available in a free public database intended to serve as a resource for research on the immune response to SARS-CoV-2. Deeply sampled blood TCRbeta repertoires from subjects exposed to, actively infected with, or recovered from COVID-19 were included in the dataset. The samples were drawn from the first 160 participants of the ongoing ImmuneRACE study and from some 1,300 subjects provided by 6 global collaborators. Sample metadata almost always included a de-identified subject ID, COVID-19 status, age in years and sex.

Clipping removes 0 bases from V and 3 bases from J, with 10 as the unmatched junction base count. The CDR3, from cysteine to phenylalanine, totals 17 residues. Only the CDR3 region is kept as DNA, spanning 51 bases read in frame from base 1. The germline V gene gives CDR1 as SGHRS and CDR2 as YFSETQ. Turning to this clone: This clone's antigen is unknown. It has no much larger one-base neighbor in the sample; base qualities were not kept.

Participants in the prospective study were enrolled through a virtual design, were aged about 18 to 89 years, and lived in 20 to 30 United States geographic areas. In the prospective study, cohorts were assigned on the basis of participant-reported clinical history obtained from a screening survey and a study questionnaire. ImmuneRACE Cohort 3 recovered participants were defined by two consecutive negative NP/OP PCR tests, healthcare professional clearance, or symptom resolution. Mobile phlebotomists in the prospective study collected whole blood, serum and a nasopharyngeal or oropharyngeal swab from every participant. Participants in the prospective study had the option to provide additional blood draws and questionnaires over a roughly two-month period. Before DNA extraction, prospective study blood samples were shipped either frozen or at room temperature. General conclusions and limits of the study: The quantity of clinical and demographic metadata differed by source and by participant and was supplied without curation.

TCRbeta CDR3 regions were amplified from genomic DNA by means of the immunoSEQ Assay, a bias-controlled multiplex PCR. In the paper's pipeline: Within the assay, amplification of reference gene primers was used to estimate how many nucleated cells each sample contained. To quantify the absolute abundance of each unique TCRbeta CDR3 rearrangement, sequence reads were collapsed and filtered. Productive Simpson clonality was computed per sample as the square root of Simpson's diversity index over productive rearrangements. Not all clones reach the TCRdb copy of this immuneACCESS table, which keeps in-frame sequences only. Checked studies attribute under half of the gap to unresolved V genes and leave the rest unexplained. Clone size and the V and J calls come from that table; the DNA yielded D and trimming. The sample contains fewer than 200,000 clones, 60% to 80% of them found a single time. The ten largest clones represent around 15% of the sample.

The sample comprised PBMCs or T cells enriched from blood (not recorded which). The V gene is TRBV5-1 and the J gene is TRBJ2-3; TRBD2 agrees with 7 junctional bases. The clonotype was recovered from a woman in her forties or fifties who had recovered from COVID-19. The nucleotides read TGCGCCAGCAGCTTGGCCGGTTCCAACGGGGGGACAGATACGCAGTATTTT. It codes for CASSLAGSNGGTDTQYF.